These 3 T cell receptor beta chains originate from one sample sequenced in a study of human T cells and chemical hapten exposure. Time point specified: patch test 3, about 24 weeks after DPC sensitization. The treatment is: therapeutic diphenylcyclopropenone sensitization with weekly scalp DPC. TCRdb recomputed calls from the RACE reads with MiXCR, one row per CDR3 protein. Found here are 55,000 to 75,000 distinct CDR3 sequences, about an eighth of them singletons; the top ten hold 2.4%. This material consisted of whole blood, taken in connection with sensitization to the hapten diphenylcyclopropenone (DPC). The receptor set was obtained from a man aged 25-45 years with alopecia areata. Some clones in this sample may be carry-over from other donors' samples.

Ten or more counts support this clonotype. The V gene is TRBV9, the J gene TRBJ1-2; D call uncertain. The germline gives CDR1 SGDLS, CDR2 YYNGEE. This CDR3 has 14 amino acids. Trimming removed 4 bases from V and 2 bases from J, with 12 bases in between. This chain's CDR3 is CASSPHAGNYGYTF. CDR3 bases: TGTGCCAGCAGCCCTCACGCCGGGAACTATGGCTACACCTTC.

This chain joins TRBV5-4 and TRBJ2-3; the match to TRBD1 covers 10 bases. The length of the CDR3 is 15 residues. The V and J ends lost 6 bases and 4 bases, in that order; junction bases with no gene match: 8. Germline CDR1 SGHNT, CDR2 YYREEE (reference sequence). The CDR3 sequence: CASNVRDRGSDTQYF. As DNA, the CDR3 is TGTGCCAGCAATGTCCGGGACAGGGGATCAGATACGCAGTATTTT.

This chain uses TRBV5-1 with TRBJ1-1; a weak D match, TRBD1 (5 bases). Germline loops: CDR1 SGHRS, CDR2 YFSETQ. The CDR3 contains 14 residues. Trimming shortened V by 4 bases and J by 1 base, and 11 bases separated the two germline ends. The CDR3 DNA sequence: TGCGCCAGCAGCCGACAGAATGAGAACACTGAAGCTTTCTTT. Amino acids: CASSRQNENTEAFF.